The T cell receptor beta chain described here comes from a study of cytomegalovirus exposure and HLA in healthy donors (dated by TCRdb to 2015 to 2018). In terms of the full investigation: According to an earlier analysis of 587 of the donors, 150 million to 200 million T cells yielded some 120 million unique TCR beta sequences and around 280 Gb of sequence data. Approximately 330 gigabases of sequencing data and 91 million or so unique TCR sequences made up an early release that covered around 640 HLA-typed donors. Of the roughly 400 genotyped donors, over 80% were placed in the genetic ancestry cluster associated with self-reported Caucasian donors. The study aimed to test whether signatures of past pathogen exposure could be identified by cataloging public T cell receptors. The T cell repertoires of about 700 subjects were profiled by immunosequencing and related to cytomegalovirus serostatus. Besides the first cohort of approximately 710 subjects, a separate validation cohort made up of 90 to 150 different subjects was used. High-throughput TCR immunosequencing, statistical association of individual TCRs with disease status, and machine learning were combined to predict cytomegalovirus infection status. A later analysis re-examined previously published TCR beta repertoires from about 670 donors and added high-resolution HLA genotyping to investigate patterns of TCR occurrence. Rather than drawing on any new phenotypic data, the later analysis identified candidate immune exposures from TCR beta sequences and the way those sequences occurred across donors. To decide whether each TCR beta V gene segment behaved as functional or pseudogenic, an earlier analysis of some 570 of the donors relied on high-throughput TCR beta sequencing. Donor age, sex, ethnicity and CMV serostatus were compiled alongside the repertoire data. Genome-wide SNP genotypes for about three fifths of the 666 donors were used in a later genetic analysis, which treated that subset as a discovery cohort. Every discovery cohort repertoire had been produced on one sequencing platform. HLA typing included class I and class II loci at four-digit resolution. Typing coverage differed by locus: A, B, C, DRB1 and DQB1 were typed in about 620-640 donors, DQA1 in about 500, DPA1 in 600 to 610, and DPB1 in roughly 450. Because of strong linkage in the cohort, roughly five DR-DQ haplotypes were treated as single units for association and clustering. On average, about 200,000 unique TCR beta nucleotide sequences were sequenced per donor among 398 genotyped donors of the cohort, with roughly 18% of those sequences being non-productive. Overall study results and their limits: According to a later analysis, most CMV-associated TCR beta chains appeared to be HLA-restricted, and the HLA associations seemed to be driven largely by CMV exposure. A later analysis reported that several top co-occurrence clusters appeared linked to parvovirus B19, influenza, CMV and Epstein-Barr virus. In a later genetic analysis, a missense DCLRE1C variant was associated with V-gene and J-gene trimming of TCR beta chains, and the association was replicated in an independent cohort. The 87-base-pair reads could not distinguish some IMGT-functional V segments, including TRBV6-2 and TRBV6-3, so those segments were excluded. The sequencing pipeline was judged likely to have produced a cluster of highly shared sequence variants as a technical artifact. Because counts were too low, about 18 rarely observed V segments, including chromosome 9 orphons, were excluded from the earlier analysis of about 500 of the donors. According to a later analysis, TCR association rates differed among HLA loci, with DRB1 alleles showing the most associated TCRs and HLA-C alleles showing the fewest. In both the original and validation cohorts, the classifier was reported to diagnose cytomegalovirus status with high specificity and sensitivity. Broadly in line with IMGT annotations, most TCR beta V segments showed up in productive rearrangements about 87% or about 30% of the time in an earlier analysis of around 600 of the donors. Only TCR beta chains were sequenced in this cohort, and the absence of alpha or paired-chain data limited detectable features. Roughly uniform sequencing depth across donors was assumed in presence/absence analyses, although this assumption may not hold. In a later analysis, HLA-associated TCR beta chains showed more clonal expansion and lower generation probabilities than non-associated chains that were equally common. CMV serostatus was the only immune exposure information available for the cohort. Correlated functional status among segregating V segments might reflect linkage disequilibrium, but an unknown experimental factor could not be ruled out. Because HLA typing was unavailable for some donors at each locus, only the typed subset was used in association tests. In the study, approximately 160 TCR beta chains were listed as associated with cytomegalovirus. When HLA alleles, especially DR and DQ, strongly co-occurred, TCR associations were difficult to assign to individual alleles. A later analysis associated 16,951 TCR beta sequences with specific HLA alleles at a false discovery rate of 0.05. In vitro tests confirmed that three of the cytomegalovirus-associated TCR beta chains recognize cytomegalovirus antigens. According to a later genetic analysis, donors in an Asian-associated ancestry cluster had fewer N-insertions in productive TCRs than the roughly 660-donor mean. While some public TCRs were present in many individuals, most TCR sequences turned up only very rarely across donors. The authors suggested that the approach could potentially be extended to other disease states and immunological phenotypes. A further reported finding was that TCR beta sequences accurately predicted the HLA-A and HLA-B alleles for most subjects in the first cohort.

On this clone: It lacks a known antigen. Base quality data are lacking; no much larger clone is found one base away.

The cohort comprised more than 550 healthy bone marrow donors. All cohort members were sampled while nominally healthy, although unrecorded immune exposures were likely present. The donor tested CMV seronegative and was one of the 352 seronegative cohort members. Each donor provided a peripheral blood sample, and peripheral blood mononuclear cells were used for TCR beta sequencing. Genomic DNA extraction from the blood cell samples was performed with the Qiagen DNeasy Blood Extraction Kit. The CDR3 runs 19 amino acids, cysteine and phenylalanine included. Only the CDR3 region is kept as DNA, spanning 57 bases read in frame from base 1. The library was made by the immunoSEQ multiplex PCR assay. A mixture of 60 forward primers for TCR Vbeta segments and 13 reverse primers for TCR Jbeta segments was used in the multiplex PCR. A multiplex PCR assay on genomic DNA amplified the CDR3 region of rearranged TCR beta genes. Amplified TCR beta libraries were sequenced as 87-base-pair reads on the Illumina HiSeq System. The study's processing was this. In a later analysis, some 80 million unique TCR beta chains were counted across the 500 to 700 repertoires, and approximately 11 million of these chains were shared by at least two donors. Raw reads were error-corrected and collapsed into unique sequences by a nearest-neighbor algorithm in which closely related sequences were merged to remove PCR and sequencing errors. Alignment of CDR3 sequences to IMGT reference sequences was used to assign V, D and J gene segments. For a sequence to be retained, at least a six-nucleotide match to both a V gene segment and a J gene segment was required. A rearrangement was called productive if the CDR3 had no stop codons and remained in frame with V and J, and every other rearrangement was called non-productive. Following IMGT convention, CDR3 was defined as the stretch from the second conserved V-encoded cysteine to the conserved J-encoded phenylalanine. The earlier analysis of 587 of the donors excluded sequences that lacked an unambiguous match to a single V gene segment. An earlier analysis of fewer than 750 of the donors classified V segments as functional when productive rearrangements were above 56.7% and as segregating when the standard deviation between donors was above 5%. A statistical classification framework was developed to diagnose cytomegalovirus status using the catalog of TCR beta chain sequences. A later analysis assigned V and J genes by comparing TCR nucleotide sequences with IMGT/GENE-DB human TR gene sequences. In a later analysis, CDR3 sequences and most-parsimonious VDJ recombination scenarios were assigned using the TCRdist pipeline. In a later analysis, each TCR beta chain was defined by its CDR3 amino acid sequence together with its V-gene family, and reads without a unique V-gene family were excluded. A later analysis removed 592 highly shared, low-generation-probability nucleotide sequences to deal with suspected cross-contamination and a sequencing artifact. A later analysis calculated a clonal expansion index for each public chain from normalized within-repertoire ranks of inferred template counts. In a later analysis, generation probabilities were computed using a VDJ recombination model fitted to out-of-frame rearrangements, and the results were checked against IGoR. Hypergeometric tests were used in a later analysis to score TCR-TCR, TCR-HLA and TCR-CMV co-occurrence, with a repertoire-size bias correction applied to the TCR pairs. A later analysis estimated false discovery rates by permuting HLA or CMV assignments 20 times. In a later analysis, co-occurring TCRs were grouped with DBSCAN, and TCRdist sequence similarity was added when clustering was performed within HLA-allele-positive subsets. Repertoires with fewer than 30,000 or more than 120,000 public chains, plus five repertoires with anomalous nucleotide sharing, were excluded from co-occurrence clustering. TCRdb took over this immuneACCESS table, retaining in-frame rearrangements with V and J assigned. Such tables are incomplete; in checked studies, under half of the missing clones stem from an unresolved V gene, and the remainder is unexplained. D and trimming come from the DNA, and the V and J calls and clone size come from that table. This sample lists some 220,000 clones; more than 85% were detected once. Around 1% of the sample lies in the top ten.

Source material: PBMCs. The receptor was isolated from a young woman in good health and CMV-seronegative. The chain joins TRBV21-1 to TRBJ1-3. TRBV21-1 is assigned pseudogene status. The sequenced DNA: TGTGCCAGCAGCAAAGGAGCCTCCGGGACTCCCAACTCTGGAAACACCATATATTTT. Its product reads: CASSKGASGTPNSGNTIYF.